This T cell receptor beta chain originates from a study of T-cell reconstitution after alpha-beta-depleted transplantation in children. The germline V gene has CDR1 SGHTA and CDR2 FQGNSA. Trimming cost V 5 bases and J 10 bases, with 9 bases left between them. The CDR3 spans 11 residues. Unique molecular identifiers tagged the TCRbeta library. TCRdb ran MiXCR on the PCR reads and lists one entry per CDR3 protein. Among some 640,000 distinct CDR3 sequences listed, 16% were seen once. The starting material was PBMCs from the stem cell graft donor, obtained from the stem cell graft. This clonotype originated in a human donor who donated a stem cell graft to a child with acute myeloid leukemia. This chain uses TRBV7-2 with TRBJ2-1, with a weak D call TRBD1 (6 bases). This CDR3 reads CASSTRGEQFF. Written as DNA, the CDR3 is TGTGCCAGCAGCACTAGGGGGGAGCAGTTCTTC.